This T cell receptor (beta chain) came from a study of neurological immune-mediated disorders. General study findings and limits: Patients with HTLV-1-associated myelopathy had the highest level of TCR clonal expansion, whereas patients with multiple sclerosis had the lowest level, falling beneath the level found in healthy controls.

The CDR3 has 16 residues. The V gene's germline CDR1 is SGHNT and CDR2 YYREEE (reference sequence). Trimming took off 4 bases at V and 0 bases at J, with 14 bases between the two ends. Synthesis of cDNA was carried out by template-switch 5'RACE. The reaction used 10-nucleotide random UMIs. In TCRdb, the 5' RACE reads were re-called with MiXCR into one record per CDR3 protein. The table shows some 32,000 distinct CDR3 sequences, with about 15% occurring only once. This clonotype was observed at least ten times. Its target is unknown. The sequence was obtained from a man between 65 and 85 years old in good health. The sample consisted of PBMCs. The chain couples TRBV5-4 to TRBJ2-1; tentatively, D is TRBD1 (5 bases). CDR3 sequence: CASSRTLSSSYNEQFF. The DNA for the CDR3 is TGTGCCAGCAGCAGGACACTTTCAAGCTCCTACAATGAGCAGTTCTTC.